This section outlines one T cell receptor beta chain sequence together with its context. As yet, its antigen is unknown. Read data end 3 residues before the CDR3 end; the end is taken from the germline J gene. This specimen comes from a study of T cells in women clearing cervical HPV infection. Study-level results: T-cell numbers per sample were unknown and may explain richness differences.

This CDR3 contains 15 residues. The V and J ends lost 3 bases and 6 bases, in that order; junction bases with no gene match: 2. The germline V gene encodes CDR1 SGHRS and CDR2 YFSETQ. Only in-frame clones appear in the TCRdb table, and some are missing; sequencing was by immunoSEQ multiplex PCR. The sample holds about 36,000 clones. The source is a woman between 18 and 70 years old with a cervical HPV16 infection that either progressed to CIN3+ or cleared (not recorded which). Sequenced input: blood buffy coat. This rearrangement joins TRBV5-1 to TRBJ2-1, with 14 nucleotides matching TRBD2. CDR3 sequence reads: CASSSGLAGGNEQFF. The CDR3 bases that were read are TGCGCCAGCAGCTCAGGACTAGCGGGAGGCAATGAG.